These 32 T cell receptor beta chains were sequenced from one sample in a study of blood T cells in healthy people across ages. Combining a sample-barcoded 5' primer with a J-beta primer mix, a second PCR ran for 7 to 11 cycles. TCRdb recomputed calls from the 5' RACE reads with MiXCR, one row per CDR3 protein. Counted here are about 1.8 million distinct CDR3 sequences, roughly 50% occurring once; the ten biggest clones make up 2.1%. The sequenced material came from blood. These receptor sequences come from a middle-aged woman in good health.

The chain is built from TRBV20-1 and TRBJ1-1; TRBD1 is a possible D gene (5 bases). The CDR3 totals 16 residues. Trimming removed 1 base at V and 0 bases at J, with 15 bases between. Germline lookup yields CDR1 DFQATT and CDR2 SNEGSKA (reference sequence). CDR3 bases: TGCAGTGCTAGAGGTTCGGGGGACGGGATGAACACTGAAGCTTTCTTT. Its translation: CSARGSGDGMNTEAFF.

The chain recombines TRBV20-1 with TRBJ1-2; 8 positions match TRBD1. This CDR3 has 14 amino acids. CDR1 is DFQATT, CDR2 SNEGSKA, per germline (reference sequence). The ends lost 6 bases at V and 8 bases at J; junction bases unmatched: 14. The CDR3 sequence: CSANRGQGAEGYTF. The CDR3 DNA reads as TGCAGTGCAAATCGTGGGCAGGGGGCGGAGGGCTACACCTTC.

This chain connects TRBV6-1 to TRBJ2-4; no clear D. V shed 3 bases and J shed 13 bases, with 25 bases lying between them. The CDR3 is 16 amino acids. Germline CDR1 reads MNHNS; CDR2 reads SASEGT. CDR3 coding DNA: TGTGCCAGCAGTGATGTAGAAAACGGACGGGCCTACGGGCAGTACTTC. It specifies CASSDVENGRAYGQYF.

Turning to this clonotype: A read error may account for a junction end that differs from germline. The chain couples TRBV20-1 to TRBJ2-7; possibly TRBD2 for D (6 bases). The DNA end is more similar to TRBJ2-5, so the J call may be wrong. Germline CDR1 and CDR2: DFQATT and SNEGSKA (reference sequence). This CDR3 has 14 residues. The CDR3 coding sequence is TGCAGTGCCAGAGCAACGGGAGCTGGGGAGACCCAGTACTTC. It is translated as CSARATGAGETQYF.

J is TRBJ2-3 and V is TRBV20-1; TRBD1 might be the D (5 bases). CDR1 and CDR2 from the germline V gene are DFQATT and SNEGSKA (reference sequence). V lost 4 bases, J lost 0 bases, and 14 bases lay in between. The CDR3 is 15 amino acids. Here the CDR3 DNA reads TGCAGTGCTATCCACCAGGGTGGGAGCACAGATACGCAGTATTTT. Amino acid sequence: CSAIHQGGSTDTQYF.

This chain joins TRBV3-1 and TRBJ1-4, with TRBD1 matching over 7 bases. The V gene's germline CDR1 is LGHDT and CDR2 YNNKEL (reference sequence). CDR3 length: 16 amino acids. The trim removed 4 bases at V and 7 bases at J, leaving 12 bases unmatched. CDR3 sequence: CASSPRPRGRGEKLFF. For the CDR3, the DNA is TGTGCCAGCAGCCCGCGCCCCAGGGGGAGAGGTGAAAAACTGTTTTTT.

The table lists this clonotype with a few counts. The chain is built from TRBV9 and TRBJ2-1; D may match TRBD1 or TRBD2 (6 bases each). Per the germline V gene, CDR1 is SGDLS and CDR2 is YYNGEE. V gave up 3 bases and J gave up 4 bases, with 11 bases separating them. This CDR3 comprises 14 residues. Here the CDR3 reads CASSGGAGYNEQFF. CDR3 DNA sequence: TGTGCCAGCAGCGGGGGGGCGGGTTACAATGAGCAGTTCTTC. The whole variable domain, remainder taken from reference TRBV9 and TRBJ2-1, is DSGVTQTPKHLITATGQRVTLRCSPRSGDLSVYWYQQSLDQGLQFLIQYYNGEERAKGNILERFSAQQFPDLHSELNLSSLELGDSALYFCASSGGAGYNEQFFGPGTRLTVL.

The chain employs TRBV6-5 and TRBJ2-4, with a weak D call TRBD1 (6 bases). From germline, CDR1 is MNHEY and CDR2 SVGAGI. The CDR3 totals 15 residues. Trimming cost V 0 bases and J 2 bases, with 8 bases left between them. CDR3 DNA sequence: TGTGCCAGCAGTTACTCCGGGACACCCAAAAACATTCAGTACTTC. This sequence encodes CASSYSGTPKNIQYF.

Worth noting for this clonotype: This may stem from a read error, because a much larger clone lies one nucleotide away. The chain links TRBV12-3 or TRBV12-4 to TRBJ2-5; 7 nucleotides agree with TRBD2. The CDR3 length is 16 residues. V trimming: 5 bases; J trimming: 1 base; junction bases outside the gene matches: 10. The CDR3 DNA reads as TGTGCCAGCAGTACAGCGGGACTGCAGTTCCAAGAGACCCAGTACTTC. The encoded protein is CASSTAGLQFQETQYF.

This clonotype has more than one count but fewer than ten. The chain links TRBV4-1 to TRBJ2-5, with no clear D. Judging by the DNA end, TRBJ2-7 fits better; the J call may be wrong. Per germline, CDR1 MGHRA and CDR2 YSYEKL. CDR3 size: 15 residues. The CDR3 loop is CASSQEDVLGYEQYF. CDR3 nucleotides: TGCGCCAGCAGCCAAGAAGATGTGCTGGGGTACGAGCAGTACTTC.

This clonotype was seen more than once but under ten times. CDR3 residues: CASRRAGLVSETQYF. CDR3 DNA: TGTGCCAGCAGGCGAGCGGGACTAGTATCCGAGACCCAGTACTTC. The V gene is TRBV12-3 or TRBV12-4, the J gene TRBJ2-5; 8 bases align to TRBD2. The V and J ends lost 6 bases and 5 bases, in that order; junction bases with no gene match: 11. The CDR3 length is 15 residues.

Comments on this clonotype: The junction does not match germline at one end; this may be a read error. V usage is TRBV12-3 or TRBV12-4 and J usage is TRBJ2-3, with D tentatively TRBD2 (6 bases). The CDR3 has 12 amino acids. Written as DNA, the CDR3 is TGTGCCAGCAATGGCGGGGCAGATATGCAGTATTTT. It is translated as CASNGGADMQYF.

The genes are TRBV6-2 or TRBV6-3 and TRBJ2-5, with D possibly TRBD2 on 5 matching bases. Trimming left V 8 bases short and J 2 bases short, with 12 bases between. CDR1 and CDR2 (germline): MNHEY, SVGEGT. The CDR3 extends over 13 amino acids. CDR3 sequence reads: CASGVSGQETQYF. The CDR3 DNA is TGTGCCAGCGGGGTCAGCGGACAAGAGACCCAGTACTTC.

A few counts support this clonotype. V and J are TRBV3-1 and TRBJ2-7; perhaps TRBD1 as D (6 bases). The germline CDR1 and CDR2 sequences are LGHDT and YNNKEL (reference sequence). The CDR3 covers 15 residues. Between the trimmed V and J ends, which lost 4 bases and 6 bases, there was a span of 19 bases. CDR3 in amino acids: CASSPLAQGRAEQYF. The CDR3 region has the DNA TGTGCCAGCAGCCCCTTGGCACAGGGACGAGCCGAGCAGTACTTC.

The genes are TRBV9 and TRBJ1-1, with TRBD1 as a possible D gene (6 bases). Per the germline V gene, CDR1 is SGDLS and CDR2 is YYNGEE. V shed 3 bases and J shed 4 bases, with 10 bases lying between them. The CDR3 covers 13 residues. The CDR3 sequence: CASSGLGGTEAFF. DNA of the CDR3: TGTGCCAGCAGCGGTCTAGGGGGCACTGAAGCTTTCTTT.

This sequence joins TRBV27 and TRBJ2-3; D is uncertain. The CDR3 loop spans 16 amino acids. The V end was cut by 3 bases, the J end by 3 bases, with 16 bases between. Germline lookup yields CDR1 MNHEY and CDR2 SMNVEV (reference sequence). The CDR3 DNA reads TGTGCCAGCAGTTTTCAGGCCCAGCCCGGGACAGATACGCAGTATTTT. This codes for CASSFQAQPGTDTQYF.

This clonotype was detected a few times. DNA of the CDR3: TGTGCCAGCAGTTTATCACTCTATGGCTACACCTTC. It codes for CASSLSLYGYTF. This chain uses TRBV28 with TRBJ1-2; D not resolved. The CDR3 spans 12 residues. CDR1 and CDR2 (germline): MDHEN, SYDVKM. V lost 1 base and J lost 4, with 4 bases in between.

The chain couples TRBV4-1 to TRBJ2-5, with TRBD1 matching over 10 bases. Germline loops: CDR1 MGHRA, CDR2 YSYEKL. V was pared by 1 base and J by 3 bases, with 8 bases of the junction left unmatched. This CDR3 contains 17 residues. This CDR3 is CASSQGDRGRYKETQYF. The DNA of the CDR3 is TGCGCCAGCAGCCAAGGGGACAGGGGCCGCTATAAAGAGACCCAGTACTTC.

This chain links TRBV3-1 with TRBJ1-2; TRBD1 might be the D (6 bases). The V gene's germline CDR1 is LGHDT and CDR2 YNNKEL (reference sequence). V was cut by 6 bases and J by 5 bases, with 16 bases left in between. CDR3 length: 14 amino acids. The CDR3 loop is CASRPRGGPYGYTF. CDR3 nucleotide sequence: TGTGCCAGCAGACCACGGGGGGGGCCATATGGCTACACCTTC.

This chain joins TRBV7-3 and TRBJ1-2, with D possibly matching TRBD1 (6 bases). Germline V CDR1 and CDR2: SGHTA, FQGTGA. There are 16 residues in the CDR3. The V end was cut by 5 bases, the J end by 6 bases, with 22 bases between. The CDR3 region is CASSPKGGTAVDGYTF. The CDR3 DNA reads as TGTGCCAGCAGCCCAAAAGGGGGAACGGCGGTGGATGGCTACACCTTC.

The chain carries TRBV27 and TRBJ2-7; TRBD2 agrees at 9 bases. Per germline, CDR1 MNHEY and CDR2 SMNVEV (reference sequence). Losses at the gene ends were 6 bases for V and 0 bases for J; bases not matched to a gene: 6. The CDR3 sequence is 15 residues long. The CDR3 DNA reads as TGTGCCAGCAGGTTACGCGGGGGGGCCTCCTACGAGCAGTACTTC. This encodes CASRLRGGASYEQYF.

V is TRBV6-5 and J is TRBJ1-6; 8 bases are shared with TRBD1. V shed 2 bases and J 7 bases; nucleotides not matched to a gene: 13. This CDR3 has 18 residues. Germline V gene sequence: CDR1 MNHEY, CDR2 SVGAGI. DNA of the CDR3: TGTGCCAGCAGTTACGAAGGGACTACAGGGGGAGAAAATTCACCCCTCCACTTT. This sequence encodes CASSYEGTTGGENSPLHF.

The chain recombines TRBV20-1 with TRBJ2-3, with D perhaps TRBD2 (6 bases). The V and J ends lost 2 bases and 7 bases respectively, with 16 bases between them. Germline CDR1 DFQATT, CDR2 SNEGSKA (reference sequence). The CDR3 contains 14 residues. The DNA for the CDR3 is TGCAGTGCTAGACTAAGTGGGACTGGAAATACGCAGTATTTT. Translated, it gives CSARLSGTGNTQYF.

This clonotype was found a few times. The V gene is TRBV7-9, the J gene TRBJ2-1, with 14 bases identical to TRBD2. The CDR3 is 18 residues long. V gave up 5 bases and J gave up 3 bases; unmatched junction bases: 9. Germline CDR1 is SEHNR and CDR2 is FQNEAQ (reference sequence). In nucleotides, the CDR3 is TGTGCCAGCAGCCCCGGACTAGCGGGGGGCAGTAACTACAATGAGCAGTTCTTC. The encoded protein is CASSPGLAGGSNYNEQFF.

The chain employs TRBV7-2 and TRBJ1-2; D not certain. Per germline, CDR1 SGHTA and CDR2 FQGNSA. V dropped 5 bases and J dropped 0 bases, with 16 bases sitting between them. The CDR3 extends over 16 amino acids. For the CDR3, the DNA is TGTGCCAGCAGCCTCAATTCGGCCGTCCCTAACTATGGCTACACCTTC. Translated, it gives CASSLNSAVPNYGYTF.

This clonotype was observed a few times. The chain carries TRBV12-5 and TRBJ1-2, with D tentatively TRBD1 (5 bases). CDR1 LGHNT and CDR2 FRNRAP come from the germline V gene. Deletions cut 2 bases from V and 8 bases from J, with 12 bases between. The CDR3 covers 13 residues. This CDR3 is CASGLTGTNGYTF. The CDR3 DNA reads as TGTGCTAGTGGTTTGACCGGGACTAACGGCTACACCTTC.

V is TRBV24-1 and J is TRBJ2-1, with 10 nucleotides matching TRBD1. After removal of 7 bases from V and 8 bases from J, the junction contained 13 bases not matched to a gene. Germline loops: CDR1 KGHDR, CDR2 SFDVKD. The CDR3 sequence is 16 residues long. The CDR3 region is CATRAPGTGVRDEQFF. The CDR3 DNA follows: TGTGCCACCAGGGCGCCAGGGACAGGGGTCAGGGATGAGCAGTTCTTC.

The chain joins TRBV7-2 to TRBJ1-2, with D perhaps matching TRBD1 (5 bases). The CDR3 covers 12 residues. Germline CDR1 and CDR2: SGHTA and FQGNSA. V gave up 2 bases and J gave up 9 bases, with 10 bases separating them. CDR3 sequence (DNA): TGTGCCAGCAGCTTACGGGACGGGAGCTACACCTTC. Protein: CASSLRDGSYTF.

This clonotype has more than one count but fewer than ten. This chain joins TRBV7-2 and TRBJ2-5; 7 nucleotides line up with TRBD2. The V and J ends lost 5 bases and 4 bases, in that order; junction bases with no gene match: 10. In germline, CDR1 is SGHTA, CDR2 FQGNSA. There are 15 residues in the CDR3. CDR3 amino acids: CASSGQTSPRETQYF. In DNA form, the CDR3 reads TGTGCCAGCAGCGGCCAGACTAGCCCCAGAGAGACCCAGTACTTC.

The J gene is TRBJ1-1, the V gene TRBV27; TRBD1 is a possible D gene (5 bases). The V end lost 0 bases, the J end lost 2 bases, and 10 bases lay between the germline ends. The CDR3 totals 15 residues. The germline V gene has CDR1 MNHEY and CDR2 SMNVEV (reference sequence). CDR3 bases: TGTGCCAGCAGTTTATCACAGGTGAAAAACACTGAAGCTTTCTTT. This codes for CASSLSQVKNTEAFF.

The sample holds many counts of this clonotype. The CDR3 is CATSDLRAGYQETQYF. In DNA, the CDR3 is TGTGCCACCAGTGATTTGCGGGCGGGATACCAAGAGACCCAGTACTTC. The chain couples TRBV24-1 to TRBJ2-5, with D perhaps TRBD2 (6 bases). Trimming took off 0 bases at V and 0 bases at J, with 10 bases between the two ends. The CDR3 totals 16 residues. Germline values: CDR1 KGHDR, CDR2 SFDVKD.

A few counts support this clonotype. CDR3 nucleotides: TGCAGCGTTGGAAAGACCTACGAGCAGTACTTC. Translation gives CSVGKTYEQYF. The chain links TRBV29-1 to TRBJ2-7; D not resolved. This CDR3 has 11 residues. Germline CDR1 SQVTM, CDR2 ANQGSEA. V was clipped by 4 bases and J by 2 bases, with 6 bases between them.